Shown below are 8 T cell receptor beta chains from a single sample sequenced in a study of control samples from healthy donors and cancer patients. Produced via immunoSEQ multiplex PCR; TCRdb's table is partial and in-frame only. The table has 160,000 or so clones, 85% to 95% seen once. Sequencing input: blood. These receptor sequences come from a woman in her thirties or forties in good health.

The chain combines TRBV7-3 with TRBJ1-2, with 8 bases aligning to TRBD1. After removal of 5 bases from V and 7 bases from J, the junction contained 9 bases not matched to a gene. CDR1 is SGHTA and CDR2 is FQGTGA in the germline V gene. The CDR3 sequence is 14 residues long. In DNA form, the CDR3 reads TGTGCCAGCAGCGCTGCCCCAGGGGGCCCTGGCTACACCTTC. It is translated as CASSAAPGGPGYTF.

This chain links TRBV4-1 with TRBJ1-1; D gene uncertain. The V end lost 0 bases, the J end lost 0 bases, and 11 bases lay between the germline ends. Germline lookup yields CDR1 MGHRA and CDR2 YSYEKL. The CDR3 totals 16 residues. CDR3 DNA sequence: TGCGCCAGCAGCCAAGATTGGGCTTTCATGAACACTGAAGCTTTCTTT. Its translation: CASSQDWAFMNTEAFF.

This chain uses TRBV27 with TRBJ1-2, with D possibly being TRBD1 (5 bases). Per germline, CDR1 MNHEY and CDR2 SMNVEV (reference sequence). V lost 1 base, J lost 9 bases, and 15 bases lay in between. This CDR3 region has 14 residues. The chain's CDR3 is CASSLLGDALRYTF. The DNA of the CDR3 is TGTGCCAGCAGTTTATTAGGGGACGCCCTACGCTACACCTTC.

The chain couples TRBV9 to TRBJ1-4, with TRBD1 matching over 12 bases. The CDR3 totals 17 residues. Germline CDR1 and CDR2: SGDLS and YYNGEE. The V and J ends lost 0 bases and 4 bases, in that order; junction bases with no gene match: 4. The CDR3 DNA is TGTGCCAGCAGCGTAGGCGGGACAGGGGGCGATAATGAAAAACTGTTTTTT. Translating it yields CASSVGGTGGDNEKLFF.

This chain connects TRBV11-2 to TRBJ1-6; possible D gene TRBD1, 5 bases. Trimming stripped 2 bases from V and 6 bases from J, with 8 bases between. The germline V gene has CDR1 SGHAT and CDR2 FQNNGV. CDR3 length equals 14 residues. The chain's CDR3 is CASSLRGVNSPLHF. The CDR3 DNA sequence: TGTGCCAGCAGCTTAAGGGGTGTTAATTCACCCCTCCACTTT. Based on the CDR3 plus reference TRBV11-2 and TRBJ1-6, the full variable domain is EAGVAQSPRYKIIEKRQSVAFWCNPISGHATLYWYQQILGQGPKLLIQFQNNGVVDDSQLPKDRFSAERLKGVDSTLKIQPAKLEDSAVYLCASSLRGVNSPLHFGNGTRLTVT.

This sequence joins TRBV27 and TRBJ1-2, with D tentatively TRBD1 (5 bases). The CDR3 totals 14 residues. V gave up 0 bases and J gave up 8 bases, with 13 bases separating them. The germline V gene encodes CDR1 MNHEY and CDR2 SMNVEV (reference sequence). In DNA, the CDR3 is TGTGCCAGCAGTTTATCAGGATCAGGGACGGGCTACACCTTC. Protein product: CASSLSGSGTGYTF.

The chain joins TRBV6-2 or TRBV6-3 to TRBJ1-4; no clear D gene. Trimming cost V 4 bases and J 4 bases, with 7 bases left between them. The CDR3 is 13 amino acids. Germline V gene sequence: CDR1 MNHEY, CDR2 SVGEGT. The CDR3 DNA reads TGTGCCAGCAGTTCGTGGGTTAATGAAAAACTGTTTTTT. This sequence encodes CASSSWVNEKLFF.

V and J are TRBV6-2 or TRBV6-3 and TRBJ2-3; D is uncertain. The CDR3 length is 17 residues. CDR1 is MNHEY and CDR2 is SVGEGT in the germline V gene. The V end lost 5 bases, the J end lost 2 bases, and 20 bases lay between the germline ends. For the CDR3, the DNA is TGTGCCAGCAGTACTGGGTTGGGCACCGCTACCACAGATACGCAGTATTTT. This sequence encodes CASSTGLGTATTDTQYF.